The clone carrying this TCR delta chain showed up just a few times. Antigen: not known. A read error likely explains why the TCRdb protein, taken from a much larger clone, differs from this DNA's translation at residue 9; the protein shown is translated from the DNA. Per the germline V gene, CDR1 is GEAIGNYY and CDR2 is EKD. The CDR3 has 19 amino acids. Trimming cost V 0 bases and J 0 bases, with 14 bases left between them. Bulk repertoires came from Vgamma9/Vdelta2+ or Vdelta2-negative gammadelta T cells flow-sorted from PBMC. TCRdb re-called clones from the multiplex PCR reads using CATT. Here the sample spans around 82,000 delta-chain clones, approximately 1.5% being singletons. The data belong to a study of γδ T cells in repeated Plasmodium falciparum infection. Study in general: Sampling occurred at baseline, pre-infection for selected infections, and 21 days post-infection. Malian samples came from no-transmission periods or across acute febrile malaria episodes.

General observations from the study: The Malian cohort came from a small rural village of predominantly one ethnic group. In Vdelta2-negative, largely Vdelta1+, gammadelta repertoires, repeated controlled infections appeared to drive clonal selection waves.

Input material: gamma-delta T cells from blood. This TCR came from a pool of human donors (malaria-infected and uninfected, not separated). This rearrangement joins TRDV2 to TRDJ3, with D possibly being TRDD3 (6 bases). No J gene is reported in TCRdb; it was inferred here by comparing the DNA with germline. CDR3 amino acids: CACDTAGGGRSWDTRQMFF. The CDR3 coding sequence is TGTGCCTGTGACACCGCCGGGGGAGGCCGCTCCTGGGACACCCGACAGATGTTTTTC.